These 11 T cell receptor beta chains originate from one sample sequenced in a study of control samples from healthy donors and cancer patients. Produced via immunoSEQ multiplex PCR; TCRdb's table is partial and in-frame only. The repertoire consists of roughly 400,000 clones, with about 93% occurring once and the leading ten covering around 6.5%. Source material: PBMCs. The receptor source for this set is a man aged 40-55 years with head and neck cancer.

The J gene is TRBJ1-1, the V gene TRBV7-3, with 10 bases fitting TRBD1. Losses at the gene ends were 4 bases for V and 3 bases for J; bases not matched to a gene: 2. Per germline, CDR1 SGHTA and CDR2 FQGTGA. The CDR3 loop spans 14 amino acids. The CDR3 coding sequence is TGTGCCAGCAGCTCTGGACAGGGGGACACTGAAGCTTTCTTT. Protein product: CASSSGQGDTEAFF.

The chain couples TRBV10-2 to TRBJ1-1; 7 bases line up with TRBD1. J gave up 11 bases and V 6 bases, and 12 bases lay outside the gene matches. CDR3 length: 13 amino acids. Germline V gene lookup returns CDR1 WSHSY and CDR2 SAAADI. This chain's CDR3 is CASRGQSVTGAFF. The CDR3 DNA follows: TGCGCCAGCAGGGGACAGTCGGTCACAGGGGCTTTCTTT.

CDR3 sequence (DNA): TGTGCCAGCAGATCCGGGACAGGCGAATACGAGCAGTACTTC. This translates into CASRSGTGEYEQYF. The V gene is TRBV11-3, the J gene TRBJ2-7; 8 bases are a match to TRBD1. The CDR3 is made up of 14 amino acids. V was clipped by 6 bases and J by 4 bases; unmatched bases: 8. Germline CDR1 SGHNT, CDR2 YENEEA. Full variable domain (missing parts from reference TRBV11-3 and TRBJ2-7): EAGVVQSPRYKIIEKKQPVAFWCNPISGHNTLYWYLQNLGQGPELLIRYENEEAVDDSQLPKDRFSAERLKGVDSTLKIQPAELGDSAVYLCASRSGTGEYEQYFGPGTRLTVT.

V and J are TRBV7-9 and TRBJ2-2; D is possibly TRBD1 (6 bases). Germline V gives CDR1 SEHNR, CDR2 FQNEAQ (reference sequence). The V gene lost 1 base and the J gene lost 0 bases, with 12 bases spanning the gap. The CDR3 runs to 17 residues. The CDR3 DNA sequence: TGTGCCAGCAGCTTAGGGTTGACAGGCTCGAACACCGGGGAGCTGTTTTTT. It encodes CASSLGLTGSNTGELFF.

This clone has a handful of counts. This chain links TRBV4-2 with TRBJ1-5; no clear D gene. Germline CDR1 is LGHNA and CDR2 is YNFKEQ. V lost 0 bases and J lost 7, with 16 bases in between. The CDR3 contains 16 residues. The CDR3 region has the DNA TGTGCCAGCAGCCAAGATGTTCTAATGAGGGCCCAGCCCCAGCATTTT. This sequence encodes CASSQDVLMRAQPQHF.

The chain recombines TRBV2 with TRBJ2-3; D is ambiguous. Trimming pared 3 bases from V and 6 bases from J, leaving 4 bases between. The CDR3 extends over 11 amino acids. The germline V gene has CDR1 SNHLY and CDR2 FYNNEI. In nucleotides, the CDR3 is TGTGCCAGCAGTGACGCCGATACGCAGTATTTT. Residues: CASSDADTQYF.

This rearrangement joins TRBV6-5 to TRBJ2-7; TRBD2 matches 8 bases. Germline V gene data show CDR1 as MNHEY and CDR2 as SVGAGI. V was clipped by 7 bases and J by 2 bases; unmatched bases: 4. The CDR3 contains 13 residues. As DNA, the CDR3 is TGTGCCAGCACGGGCGGGAGGACCTACGAGCAGTACTTC. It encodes CASTGGRTYEQYF.

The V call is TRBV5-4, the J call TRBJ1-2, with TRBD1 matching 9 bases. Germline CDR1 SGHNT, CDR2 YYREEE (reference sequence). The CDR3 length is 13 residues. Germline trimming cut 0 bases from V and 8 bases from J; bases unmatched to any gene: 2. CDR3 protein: CASSLGQGGGYTF. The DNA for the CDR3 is TGTGCCAGCAGCTTGGGACAGGGGGGAGGCTACACCTTC.

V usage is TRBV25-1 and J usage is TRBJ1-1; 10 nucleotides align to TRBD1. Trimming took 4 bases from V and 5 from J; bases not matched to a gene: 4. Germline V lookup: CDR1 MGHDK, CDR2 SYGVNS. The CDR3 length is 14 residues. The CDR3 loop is CASSATGGETEAFF. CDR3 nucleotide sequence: TGTGCCAGCAGTGCGACAGGGGGCGAGACTGAAGCTTTCTTT. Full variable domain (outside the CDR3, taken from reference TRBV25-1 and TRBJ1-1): EADIYQTPRYLVIGTGKKITLECSQTMGHDKMYWYQQDPGMELHLIHYSYGVNSTEKGDLSSESTVSRIRTEHFPLTLESARPSHTSQYLCASSATGGETEAFFGQGTRLTVV.

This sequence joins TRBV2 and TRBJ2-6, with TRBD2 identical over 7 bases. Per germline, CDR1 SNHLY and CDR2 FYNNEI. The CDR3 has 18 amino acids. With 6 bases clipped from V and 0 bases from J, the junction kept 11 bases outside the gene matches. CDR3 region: CASRERGGRGSGANVLTF. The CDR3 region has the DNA TGTGCCAGCAGAGAACGTGGGGGGAGGGGCTCTGGGGCCAACGTCCTGACTTTC.

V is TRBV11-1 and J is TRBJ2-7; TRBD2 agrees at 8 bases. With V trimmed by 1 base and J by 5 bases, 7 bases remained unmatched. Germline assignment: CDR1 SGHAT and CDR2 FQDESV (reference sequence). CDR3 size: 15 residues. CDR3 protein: CASSLDGREENEQYF. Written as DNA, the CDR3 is TGTGCCAGCAGCTTAGACGGGAGGGAGGAAAACGAGCAGTACTTC.